The clone carrying this T cell receptor (beta chain) was seen at least ten times. The time point was: after trial treatment. The treatment is: LDRT plus nivolumab, ipilimumab, low-dose cyclophosphamide and aspirin (RACIN trial). The presence of advanced solid tumors lacking tumor-infiltrating lymphocytes characterized eligible patients. The sample is drawn from a study of low-dose radiotherapy and immunotherapy resistance in tumors. About the study: Cohort 1 was given 0.5 Gy fractions every 2 weeks, 6.5 Gy in total. Patients were on oral aspirin 300 mg taken daily for four cycles from cycle 1 day 1.

Priming of first-strand cDNA relied on TRAV- and TRBV-specific primers (covering alpha and beta chains). Both a constant-region primer and a V-primer adapter served to amplify TCRs across 15 to 20 PCR cycles. mRNA, after isolation, was amplified by in vitro transcription. TCRdb reprocessed the reads via MiXCR and lists one record per CDR3 protein. Among fewer than 50,000 distinct CDR3 sequences listed, 25% to 30% were seen once. Unmatched junction bases numbered 5, after V lost 0 bases and J lost 7 bases. Germline V lookup: CDR1 DFQATT, CDR2 SNEGSKA (reference sequence). The CDR3 sequence is 13 residues long.

The chain combines TRBV20-1 with TRBJ1-1; 7 bases map to TRBD1. This receptor was obtained from a male donor with prostate cancer. The sequenced sample was PBMCs, obtained after low-dose radiotherapy plus immunotherapy. This CDR3 reads CSARDKGAGEAFF. DNA for the CDR3: TGCAGTGCTAGAGATAAGGGGGCTGGTGAAGCTTTCTTT.